The T cell receptor (beta chain) described here comes from a study of blood T cell repertoires in COVID-19. Overall study: Acute and convalescent COVID-19 samples came from the United States, Italy and Spain. Sources were T cells, B-cell-depleted T cells, or PBMCs; the material itself was cDNA or gDNA.

Methods used by the authors: Scientists estimated how many nucleated cells there were by amplifying reference gene primers. Measured with immunoSEQ multiplex PCR; TCRdb has only the in-frame clones, and not every one. That table is the source of V, J and clone size, and D and trimming were worked out from the DNA. The sample contains about 160,000 clones, more than 75% of which appear only once. As for this clone: One end of the junction is discordant with germline, which a read error may explain.

This CDR3 contains 14 residues. Germline loops: CDR1 LNHDA, CDR2 SQIVND (reference sequence). The rearrangement joins TRBV19 to TRBJ1-1; a possible D gene is TRBD1 (6 bases). This receptor was obtained from a man in his forties or fifties with acute or convalescent COVID-19. Sequenced input: peripheral blood. The CDR3 loop reads CASSPLQGGGGSFF. In DNA form, the CDR3 reads TGTGCCAGTAGTCCTCTCCAAGGGGGAGGGGGATCTTTCTTC.